The entry below gives a single T cell receptor beta chain sequence along with its context. This sample stems from a study of CD8 T cells in ankylosing spondylitis. TCRdb re-called the 5' RACE reads through MiXCR, storing one row per CDR3 protein. Among about 260,000 distinct CDR3 sequences listed, about 24% were seen once. The CDR3 has 14 residues. The ends were cut back, 4 bases at V and 1 base at J, with 12 bases in the middle. In germline, CDR1 is DFQATT, CDR2 SNEGSKA (reference sequence). The J gene is TRBJ2-3, the V gene TRBV20-1; unclear D gene. Sequenced input: blood, either unsorted or a sorted T cell fraction (not recorded which). The clonotype was recovered from a male donor with ankylosing spondylitis or in good health (not recorded which). DNA of the CDR3: TGCAGTGCTATTGGAGCCCCGCGCACAGATACGCAGTATTTT. Its translation is CSAIGAPRTDTQYF.